This T cell receptor (beta chain) was identified in a study of early T cells in non-severe SARS-CoV-2 infection. General study findings and limits: VDJdb matching skewed toward anti-spike CD8 responses, missing private and CD4 specificities.

Researchers tagged individual cDNA molecules with unique molecular identifiers. TCRdb re-called the 5' RACE reads with MiXCR, one entry per CDR3 protein. The sample lists 65,000 to 85,000 distinct CDR3 sequences; about 9.9% were seen once. Trimming cost V 7 bases and J 4 bases; bases outside gene matches: 3. The CDR3 runs 13 residues. Germline V gives CDR1 MNHEY, CDR2 SVGAGI. This clonotype showed up many times. The antigen is not known. The source is an adult who was a healthcare worker with PCR-confirmed SARS-CoV-2 infection or an uninfected control (not recorded which). Input material: whole blood. The chain links TRBV6-5 to TRBJ2-2, with 7 positions matching TRBD2. Here the CDR3 reads CASTWGGTGELFF. CDR3 in DNA: TGTGCCAGCACTTGGGGGGGCACCGGGGAGCTGTTTTTT.